The clone carrying this T cell receptor (beta chain) was picked up a small number of times. Its target is not known. Template-switch 5'RACE cDNA synthesis added a 10-nucleotide unique molecular identifier. TCRdb passed the 5' RACE reads through MiXCR, listing each CDR3 protein once. The sample shows 30,000 to 40,000 distinct CDR3 sequences, 3% to 4% of them seen only once. The V gene lost 2 bases and the J gene lost 0 bases, with 2 bases spanning the gap. Looked up from germline, CDR1 is MNHEY and CDR2 is SVGEGT. The CDR3 spans 12 residues. The entry originates in a study of neurological immune-mediated disorders. Study-wide results and limits: A possible signature appeared as one related-CDR3 cluster, in which phylogenetic grouping placed the repertoires of 18 of 34 multiple sclerosis patients.

Sequences were obtained from PBMCs. This chain connects TRBV6-2 or TRBV6-3 to TRBJ2-7, with no clear D. The receptor was isolated from a man aged 30 to 39 with multiple sclerosis. In nucleotides, the CDR3 is TGTGCCAGCAGTTACAACTCCTACGAGCAGTACTTC. Translating it yields CASSYNSYEQYF.